This T cell receptor beta chain came from a study of cytomegalovirus exposure and HLA in healthy donors. 60 Vbeta and 13 Jbeta primers were used in PCR. Some clones are missing from TCRdb's copy, which holds only in-frame ones; the method was immunoSEQ multiplex PCR. Of about 120,000 clones detected, 77% appear once; the ten largest clones hold roughly 4%. Points on this clone: As yet, its antigen is unknown.

General study findings and limits: The authors listed 150 to 200 TCR beta chains as cytomegalovirus-associated.

Germline-derived CDR1 and CDR2 are MNHEY and SMNVEV (reference sequence). The CDR3 covers 14 residues. The V and J ends lost 3 bases and 7 bases, in that order; junction bases with no gene match: 6. The clonotype was recovered from a human donor in good health. This chain uses TRBV27 with TRBJ2-1; 7 positions match TRBD1. Input material: PBMCs. The chain's CDR3 is CASSFLRDRNEQFF. The CDR3 DNA follows: TGTGCCAGCAGTTTCTTACGGGACAGAAATGAGCAGTTCTTC.